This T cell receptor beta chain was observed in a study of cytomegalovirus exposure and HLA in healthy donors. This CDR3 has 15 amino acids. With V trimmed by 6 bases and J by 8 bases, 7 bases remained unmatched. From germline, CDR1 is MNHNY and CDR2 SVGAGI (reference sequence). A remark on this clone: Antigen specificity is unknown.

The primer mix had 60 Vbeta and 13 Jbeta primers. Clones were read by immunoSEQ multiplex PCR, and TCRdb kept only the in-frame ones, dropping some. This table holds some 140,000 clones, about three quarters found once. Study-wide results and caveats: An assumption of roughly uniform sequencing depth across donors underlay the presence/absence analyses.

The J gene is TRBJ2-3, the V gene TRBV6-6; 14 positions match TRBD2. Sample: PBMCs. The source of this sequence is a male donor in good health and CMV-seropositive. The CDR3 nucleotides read TGTGCCAGCAGCACCGGGACTAGCGGGAGAGGTACGCAGTATTTT. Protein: CASSTGTSGRGTQYF.